This T cell receptor (beta chain) was recovered during a study of beta chain features in type 1 diabetes. The overall study: Summed over all samples, the examined sorted cells came to 107,917,701. Notes on the study in general: Insertions at VDJ junctions were less frequent in type 1 diabetes patients. These patients also deleted more nucleotides at the same junctions.

One heparinised blood draw averaging around 100 mL was given by each donor. Sorted populations all exceeded 98% purity. Sequencing targeted expressed TCRB transcripts, as all isolated RNA had been reverse transcribed. TCRdb's copy holds only in-frame clones and misses some; the assay was immunoSEQ multiplex PCR. The sample records 400,000 to 500,000 clones, 14% being singletons. About this clone: Its antigen is currently unknown.

This TCR was sampled from a man younger than 40 in good health. Input material: naive CD4+ T cells from blood.

CDR3 sequence: CASSPWTGPTDTQYF. The CDR3 DNA reads TGTGCCAGCAGCCCCTGGACTGGACCCACAGATACGCAGTATTTT. The J gene is TRBJ2-3, the V gene TRBV7-2; maybe TRBD2 (5 bases). The CDR3 is made up of 15 amino acids. The V end was cut by 5 bases, the J end by 2 bases, with 14 bases between. Germline V gene sequence: CDR1 SGHTA, CDR2 FQGNSA.